These 29 T cell receptor beta chains came from one sample sequenced in a study of blood T cell repertoires in COVID-19. Using immunoSEQ multiplex PCR, the repertoire was profiled, and TCRdb retains in-frame clones only, with some absent. The sample lists a few hundred thousand clones; roughly 86% were seen once. Sample: PBMCs or T cells enriched from blood (not recorded which). The source of these receptors is a middle-aged man in a cohort exposed to, infected with or recovered from COVID-19 (not recorded which).

J is TRBJ1-1 and V is TRBV9; D is ambiguous. V was pared by 0 bases and J by 5 bases, with 8 bases between. Germline V gives CDR1 SGDLS, CDR2 YYNGEE. CDR3 length equals 13 residues. CDR3 region: CASSVGKRTEAFF. CDR3 DNA: TGTGCCAGCAGCGTAGGCAAGAGAACTGAAGCTTTCTTT.

The sample holds a few counts of this clone. This chain connects TRBV7-3 to TRBJ1-1; no clear D gene. Germline V gene lookup returns CDR1 SGHTA and CDR2 FQGTGA. The CDR3 spans 13 residues. V lost 4 bases, J lost 1 base, and 7 bases lay in between. The CDR3 protein is CASSSQENTEAFF. The CDR3 coding sequence is TGTGCCAGCAGCTCCCAGGAGAACACTGAAGCTTTCTTT.

V usage is TRBV19 and J usage is TRBJ1-1, with D possibly being TRBD1 (6 bases). Germline V gene data show CDR1 as LNHDA and CDR2 as SQIVND (reference sequence). The V end was cut by 3 bases, the J end by 11 bases, with 10 bases between. This CDR3 has 11 amino acids. CDR3 region: CASSIGQGAFF. The CDR3 DNA sequence: TGTGCCAGTAGTATCGGGCAGGGGGCTTTCTTT.

The rearrangement joins TRBV2 to TRBJ2-5, with TRBD2 as a possible D gene (5 bases). Germline lookup yields CDR1 SNHLY and CDR2 FYNNEI. The CDR3 runs to 15 residues. Trimming left V 0 bases short and J 2 bases short, with 10 bases between. This CDR3 reads CASSEAGSRQETQYF. In nucleotides, the CDR3 is TGTGCCAGCAGTGAAGCTGGGAGCAGGCAAGAGACCCAGTACTTC.

This sequence joins TRBV5-1 and TRBJ2-3; 9 bases are shared with TRBD2. Trimming at V came to 4 bases and at J to 2 bases, leaving 5 bases not matched to a gene. The CDR3 is made up of 15 amino acids. Per germline, CDR1 SGHRS and CDR2 YFSETQ. This CDR3 is CASSTLAGPTDTQYF. The CDR3 nucleotides are TGCGCCAGCAGCACGCTAGCGGGACCCACAGATACGCAGTATTTT. The variable domain in full, completed from reference TRBV5-1 and TRBJ2-3, reads KAGVTQTPRYLIKTRGQQVTLSCSPISGHRSVSWYQQTPGQGLQFLFEYFSETQRNKGNFPGRFSGRQFSNSRSEMNVSTLELGDSALYLCASSTLAGPTDTQYFGPGTRLTVL.

This chain uses TRBV4-2 with TRBJ1-2; 10 nucleotides line up with TRBD1. This CDR3 contains 13 residues. Germline trimming cut 4 bases from V and 7 bases from J; bases unmatched to any gene: 3. Per germline, CDR1 LGHNA and CDR2 YNFKEQ. In DNA form, the CDR3 reads TGTGCCAGCAGCCTAGGGACAGGGGTTGGCTACACCTTC. It translates to CASSLGTGVGYTF.

The chain is built from TRBV7-2 and TRBJ1-2, with D perhaps TRBD1 (6 bases). Trimming took off 5 bases at V and 6 bases at J, with 19 bases between the two ends. Germline V CDR1 and CDR2: SGHTA, FQGNSA. The CDR3 has 15 residues. The DNA of the CDR3 is TGTGCCAGCAGCAGATCCAGACAATCAGGGGATGGCTACACCTTC. Protein: CASSRSRQSGDGYTF.

V and J are TRBV5-4 and TRBJ2-7, with 12 bases fitting TRBD2. The germline V gene has CDR1 SGHNT and CDR2 YYREEE (reference sequence). The CDR3 totals 19 residues. J gave up 0 bases and V 5 bases, and 15 bases lay outside the gene matches. The CDR3 reads CASSPRGTSGRFYSYEQYF. The CDR3 DNA reads as TGTGCCAGCAGTCCACGAGGTACTAGCGGGAGGTTTTACTCCTACGAGCAGTACTTC.

This chain links TRBV27 with TRBJ1-1; TRBD1 agrees at 8 bases. CDR1 is MNHEY and CDR2 is SMNVEV in the germline V gene (reference sequence). The V gene end was trimmed by 6 bases and the J gene end by 1 base; junction bases not matched to a gene: 7. The CDR3 is made up of 15 amino acids. CDR3 in amino acids: CASSLLDRANTEAFF. CDR3 in DNA: TGTGCCAGCAGCCTCCTGGACAGGGCGAACACTGAAGCTTTCTTT.

This chain joins TRBV2 and TRBJ1-4; 7 nucleotides align to TRBD1. Germline-derived CDR1 and CDR2 are SNHLY and FYNNEI. This CDR3 has 14 residues. With 5 bases clipped from V and 4 bases from J, the junction kept 4 bases outside the gene matches. The CDR3 sequence is CASSSQGFNEKLFF. As DNA, the CDR3 is TGTGCCAGCAGTTCACAGGGGTTTAATGAAAAACTGTTTTTT.

This chain links TRBV24-1 with TRBJ2-1, with TRBD2 matching over 7 bases. CDR1 and CDR2 from the germline V gene are KGHDR and SFDVKD. The ends lost 0 bases at V and 1 base at J; junction bases unmatched: 2. The CDR3 sequence is 16 residues long. This CDR3 reads CATSDLGGSSYNEQFF. CDR3 sequence (DNA): TGTGCCACCAGTGATTTGGGCGGGAGTTCCTACAATGAGCAGTTCTTC.

The chain joins TRBV3-1 (or the pseudogene TRBV3-2) to TRBJ2-7; D is perhaps TRBD2 (7 bases). From germline, CDR1 is LGHDT and CDR2 YNNKEL (reference sequence). CDR3 size: 15 residues. V shed 1 base and J shed 6 bases, with 16 bases lying between them. CDR3 coding DNA: TGTGCCAGCAGCCAAGGTAGAGTGGGAGGGGGCGAGCAGTACTTC. This encodes CASSQGRVGGGEQYF.

The rearrangement uses TRBV18 and TRBJ1-5; 7 nucleotides align to TRBD1. V was clipped by 6 bases and J by 2 bases; unmatched bases: 4. Germline V CDR1 and CDR2: KGHSH, LQKENI. This CDR3 has 14 residues. The CDR3 DNA is TGTGCCAGCTCTGGCGACAGGGGCAATCAGCCCCAGCATTTT. This gives the protein CASSGDRGNQPQHF.

The chain combines TRBV19 with TRBJ2-1, with 9 bases fitting TRBD1. CDR1 is LNHDA and CDR2 is SQIVND in the germline V gene (reference sequence). The length of the CDR3 is 15 residues. The J segment lost 7 bases and the V segment lost 5 bases, leaving 9 bases of the junction unmatched. Here the CDR3 reads CASSLVTGGRNEQFF. The CDR3 DNA is TGTGCCAGTAGTTTGGTGACAGGGGGTCGGAATGAGCAGTTCTTC. The entire variable domain, with the rest obtained from reference TRBV19 and TRBJ2-1, is as follows: DGGITQSPKYLFRKEGQNVTLSCEQNLNHDAMYWYRQDPGQGLRLIYYSQIVNDFQKGDIAEGYSVSREKKESFPLTVTSAQKNPTAFYLCASSLVTGGRNEQFFGPGTRLTVL.

The chain employs TRBV6-5 and TRBJ2-3, with TRBD2 identical over 11 bases. Trimming took 8 bases from V and 1 from J; bases not matched to a gene: 2. CDR1 and CDR2 from the germline V gene are MNHEY and SVGAGI. This CDR3 has 14 residues. CDR3 bases: TGTGCCAGCGGGACTAGCGGACGCACAGATACGCAGTATTTT. Protein product: CASGTSGRTDTQYF.

The chain uses TRBV6-5 and TRBJ2-2, with a weak D call TRBD2 (6 bases). The V end was cut by 0 bases, the J end by 7 bases, with 12 bases between. CDR3 length: 15 amino acids. The germline V gene has CDR1 MNHEY and CDR2 SVGAGI. CDR3 nucleotides: TGTGCCAGCAGTTACTCGATCCAGGGAGGCGGGGAGCTGTTTTTT. This sequence encodes CASSYSIQGGGELFF.

This clone was found once. J is TRBJ2-1 and V is TRBV27, with 9 positions matching TRBD2. Germline V gene sequence: CDR1 MNHEY, CDR2 SMNVEV (reference sequence). The CDR3 is made up of 16 amino acids. J gave up 4 bases and V 5 bases, and 9 bases lay outside the gene matches. This chain's CDR3 is CASSTLAGRDYNEQFF. In DNA form, the CDR3 reads TGTGCCAGCAGTACTCTAGCGGGGCGGGATTACAATGAGCAGTTCTTC.

V and J are TRBV5-1 and TRBJ1-2; no clear D. The length of the CDR3 is 14 residues. Looked up from germline, CDR1 is SGHRS and CDR2 is YFSETQ. V gave up 1 base and J gave up 7 bases, with 14 bases separating them. CDR3 region: CASSLLEGAGGYTF. The CDR3 DNA follows: TGCGCCAGCAGCTTGCTTGAGGGCGCGGGTGGCTACACCTTC.

The chain recombines TRBV18 with TRBJ2-7; tentative D call: TRBD1 (5 bases). CDR1 is KGHSH and CDR2 is LQKENI in the germline V gene. V was clipped by 4 bases and J by 3 bases, with 13 bases between them. CDR3 length equals 14 residues. The CDR3 loop reads CASSLQTGYYEQYF. The CDR3 DNA sequence: TGTGCCAGCTCACTACAAACAGGTTACTACGAGCAGTACTTC.

V usage is TRBV3-1 (or the pseudogene TRBV3-2) and J usage is TRBJ1-1; possibly TRBD1 for D (6 bases). V was pared by 5 bases and J by 5 bases, with 12 bases between. The germline gives CDR1 LGHDT, CDR2 YNNKEL (reference sequence). This CDR3 spans 13 amino acids. Here the CDR3 reads CASSGDIRTEAFF. Written as DNA, the CDR3 is TGTGCCAGCAGCGGGGACATACGTACTGAAGCTTTCTTT.

This clone was observed a single time. The chain uses TRBV5-1 and TRBJ2-1; D ambiguous. Germline CDR1 SGHRS, CDR2 YFSETQ. V lost 4 bases and J 4 bases, leaving 15 bases between the germline ends. The CDR3 runs to 15 residues. CDR3 sequence: CASSTKETNYNEQFF. For the CDR3, the DNA is TGCGCCAGCAGCACAAAGGAGACGAATTACAATGAGCAGTTCTTC.

This chain joins TRBV29-1 and TRBJ2-3; maybe TRBD1 (6 bases). Germline-derived CDR1 and CDR2 are SQVTM and ANQGSEA. This CDR3 has 14 residues. V gave up 6 bases and J gave up 5 bases, with 18 bases separating them. The CDR3 loop reads CSVIRSGALDTQYF. In nucleotides, the CDR3 is TGCAGCGTAATACGTTCAGGGGCATTAGATACGCAGTATTTT.

In DNA form, the CDR3 reads TGTGCCAGCAGCTTGGTAGGTGGGACAGGGATTGGAAAGCAGTACTTC. Amino acids: CASSLVGGTGIGKQYF. V is TRBV5-5 and J is TRBJ2-7, with 9 bases aligning to TRBD1. Germline lookup yields CDR1 SGHKS and CDR2 YYEKEE (reference sequence). Trimming removed 0 bases from V and 8 bases from J; junction bases left unmatched: 12. The CDR3 loop spans 16 amino acids. Drawing the rest from reference TRBV5-5 and TRBJ2-7, the complete variable domain is DAGVTQSPTHLIKTRGQQVTLRCSPISGHKSVSWYQQVLGQGPQFIFQYYEKEERGRGNFPDRFSARQFPNYSSELNVNALLLGDSALYLCASSLVGGTGIGKQYFGPGTRLTVT.

This clone was recorded once. This sequence joins TRBV28 and TRBJ2-5; 8 bases are a match to TRBD2. Germline values: CDR1 MDHEN, CDR2 SYDVKM. V was pared by 2 bases and J by 2 bases, with 7 bases of the junction left unmatched. The CDR3 runs 16 residues. CDR3 protein: CASSLSLAGGQETQYF. CDR3 bases: TGTGCCAGCAGTTTAAGTCTGGCGGGAGGACAAGAGACCCAGTACTTC.

The rearrangement links TRBV18 to TRBJ1-5; D might be TRBD1 (5 bases). There are 15 residues in the CDR3. V lost 2 bases, J lost 6 bases, and 14 bases lay in between. Germline CDR1 is KGHSH and CDR2 is LQKENI. The CDR3 DNA follows: TGTGCCAGCTCACCATCATCTGGGGCGGCTCAGCCCCAGCATTTT. As protein: CASSPSSGAAQPQHF.

The chain combines TRBV24-1 with TRBJ2-6; D is perhaps TRBD2 (6 bases). Germline V gives CDR1 KGHDR, CDR2 SFDVKD. Trimming cost V 2 bases and J 2 bases, with 15 bases left between them. The CDR3 length is 18 residues. DNA of the CDR3: TGTGCCACCAGTGATTCTTCCGGGAGAGTCCCTGGGGCCAACGTCCTGACTTTC. It encodes CATSDSSGRVPGANVLTF.

This clone was recorded a few times. J is TRBJ2-7 and V is TRBV7-8, with D possibly TRBD1 on 5 matching bases. Germline loops: CDR1 SGHVS, CDR2 FQNEAQ. Trimming shortened V by 1 base and J by 7 bases, and 17 bases separated the two germline ends. CDR3 length: 15 amino acids. Here the CDR3 DNA reads TGTGCCAGCAGCTTAGTTCCGGTAATGAGACAGGAGCAGTACTTC. Amino acids: CASSLVPVMRQEQYF.

The rearrangement uses TRBV7-2 and TRBJ2-1; 9 nucleotides align to TRBD2. Germline lookup yields CDR1 SGHTA and CDR2 FQGNSA. The CDR3 loop spans 15 amino acids. The ends lost 3 bases at V and 4 bases at J; junction bases unmatched: 4. This CDR3 reads CASSFGGRGYNEQFF. The DNA of the CDR3 is TGTGCCAGCAGCTTCGGCGGGAGGGGGTACAATGAGCAGTTCTTC. Variable domain in full (rest from reference TRBV7-2 and TRBJ2-1): GAGVSQSPSNKVTEKGKDVELRCDPISGHTALYWYRQSLGQGLEFLIYFQGNSAPDKSGLPSDRFSAERTGGSVSTLTIQRTQQEDSAVYLCASSFGGRGYNEQFFGPGTRLTVL.

For the CDR3, the DNA is TGTGCCAGCAGTGCCTTGAGAGAGAACACTGAAGCTTTCTTT. Translated: CASSALRENTEAFF. The rearrangement uses TRBV25-1 and TRBJ1-1, with D unresolved. This CDR3 has 14 residues. CDR1 is MGHDK and CDR2 is SYGVNS in the germline V gene. Deletions cut 4 bases from V and 1 base from J, with 10 bases between.